This T cell receptor beta chain stems from a study of cytomegalovirus exposure and HLA in healthy donors. The overall study: The approximately 710 first-cohort repertoires and the 120 or so validation repertoires shared the same platform, a later analysis reported.

Using immunoSEQ multiplex PCR, the repertoire was profiled, and TCRdb retains in-frame clones only, with some absent. The sample lists some 120,000 clones, roughly 94% occurring once. The CDR3 has 13 residues. V was clipped by 2 bases and J by 8 bases, with 9 bases between them. Germline lookup yields CDR1 SNHLY and CDR2 FYNNEI. The receptor comes from a woman aged 18-30 years in good health and CMV-seronegative. The sample consisted of PBMCs. The chain couples TRBV2 to TRBJ1-4, with TRBD1 as a possible D gene (5 bases). This chain's CDR3 is CASSETAGEKLFF. As DNA, the CDR3 is TGTGCCAGCAGTGAAACGGCAGGGGAAAAACTGTTTTTT.